This TCR beta chain stems from a study of T cells in Graves' hyperthyroidism and ophthalmopathy. Study overall: Any treatment followed the collection of peripheral blood at initial diagnosis.

The PBMCs studied were ones that came from 9 to 10 ml fresh peripheral blood. This CDR3 has 14 residues. In germline, CDR1 is SGHRS, CDR2 YFSETQ. Of note for this clonotype: Its target is unknown. One junction end does not reproduce the germline sequence, and a read error may be involved.

Study findings and constraints: Blood also showed most of the thyroid clonotypes that were expanded above 0.001.

From RNA transcripts, TCR beta CDR3 regions were amplified. Initially, a first-round RT-PCR of the TCR CDR3 employed the HTBI primer set. TCRdb used MiXCR to reprocess the multiplex PCR reads, holding one entry per CDR3 protein. The table lists about 400,000 distinct CDR3 sequences, around 14% of them singletons. This rearrangement joins TRBV5-1 to TRBJ1-1, with D hard to call. The source of this sequence is a woman in her 30s with Graves' hyperthyroidism. The sequencing sample was made of blood. The CDR3 is CASSLAGMKTEAFF. In DNA, the CDR3 is TGCGCCAGCAGCTTGGCCGGAATGAAGACTGAAGCTTTCTTT.